What follows is one TCR beta chain and its context. Its antigen is as yet unknown. The PCR ran on 60 Vbeta and 13 Jbeta primers. Repertoires were generated with immunoSEQ multiplex PCR, while TCRdb's copy carries only in-frame clones and drops some. Among around 130,000 clones listed, around 70% were seen once. This entry is derived from a study of cytomegalovirus exposure and HLA in healthy donors. Study context: HLA-typed donors were the source of 80 million to 90 million unique TCRs, which an early data release held.

Every donor was a healthy person donating bone marrow. V was clipped by 1 base and J by 8 bases; unmatched bases: 4. CDR1 and CDR2 from the germline V gene are SGHDT and YYEEEE. This CDR3 has 14 amino acids. General study results and limits: A few CMV-associated chains were confirmed in vitro to be specific for CMV antigens.

The sample was PBMCs. The rearrangement joins TRBV5-6 to TRBJ2-4; 9 bases are shared with TRBD1. The TCR comes from a man aged 35 to 55 in good health and CMV-seropositive. DNA for the CDR3: TGTGCCAGCAGCTTGTTACAGGGGGCGGACATTCAGTACTTC. This encodes CASSLLQGADIQYF. Drawing the rest from reference TRBV5-6 and TRBJ2-4, the complete variable domain is DAGVTQSPTHLIKTRGQQVTLRCSPKSGHDTVSWYQQALGQGPQFIFQYYEEEERQRGNFPDRFSGHQFPNYSSELNVNALLLGDSALYLCASSLLQGADIQYFGAGTRLSVL.